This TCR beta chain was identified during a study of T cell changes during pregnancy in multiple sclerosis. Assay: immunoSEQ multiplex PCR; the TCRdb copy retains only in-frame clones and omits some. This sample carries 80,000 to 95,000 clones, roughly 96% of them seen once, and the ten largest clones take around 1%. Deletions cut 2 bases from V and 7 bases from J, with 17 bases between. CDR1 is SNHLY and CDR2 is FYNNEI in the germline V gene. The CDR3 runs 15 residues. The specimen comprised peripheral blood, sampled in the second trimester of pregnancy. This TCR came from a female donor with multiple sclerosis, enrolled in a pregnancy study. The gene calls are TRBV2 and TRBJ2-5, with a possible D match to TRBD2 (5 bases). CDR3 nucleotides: TGTGCCAGCAGTGAAAGGAGGCTCGCCGAATGGACCCAGTACTTC. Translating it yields CASSERRLAEWTQYF.